These T cell receptor beta chains were read from a single sample in a study of blood T cell repertoires in COVID-19. Only in-frame clones appear in the TCRdb table, and some are missing; sequencing was by immunoSEQ multiplex PCR. The repertoire has some 140,000 clones, around 83% of them found once; the top ten carry 15% to 20%. The specimen was PBMCs or T cells enriched from blood (not recorded which). Receptor source: a man aged 25-45 years who had recovered from COVID-19. CDR3s include the opening cysteine and the closing phenylalanine or tryptophan. The D gene is left open where the match is weak. Part of the rows lack a size; the others show once, few, many or a class for expanded clones.

abundance: .
j_gene: TRBJ1-3
v_gene: TRBV12-5
d_gene: TRBD1
CDR3aa: CASGETGDSGNTIYF
CDR3nt: TGTGCTAGTGGGGAGACAGGGGACTCTGGAAACACCATATATTTT

abundance: .
j_gene: TRBJ2-5
v_gene: TRBV19
d_gene: TRBD2
CDR3aa: CASSTEGTSGRGETQYF
CDR3nt: TGTGCCAGTAGTACGGAAGGGACTAGCGGGAGAGGAGAGACCCAGTACTTC

abundance: .
j_gene: TRBJ1-6
v_gene: TRBV10-2
d_gene: .
CDR3aa: CASSESYGHSQHF
CDR3nt: TGCGCCAGCAGTGAGTCTTACGGCCACAGCCAGCACTTT

abundance: few
j_gene: TRBJ2-2
v_gene: TRBV10-1
d_gene: TRBD1
CDR3aa: CASSPGQGADRELFF
CDR3nt: TGCGCCAGCAGTCCGGGACAGGGGGCCGACCGGGAGCTGTTTTTT

abundance: .
j_gene: TRBJ2-5
v_gene: TRBV3-1/TRBV3-2
d_gene: .
CDR3aa: CASSQVVPGSLETQYF
CDR3nt: TGTGCCAGCAGCCAAGTAGTCCCAGGGTCACTGGAGACCCAGTACTTC

abundance: .
j_gene: TRBJ1-1
v_gene: TRBV6-5
d_gene: .
CDR3aa: CASSWEGNTEAFF
CDR3nt: TGTGCCAGCAGTTGGGAGGGGAACACTGAAGCTTTCTTT

abundance: once
j_gene: TRBJ1-2
v_gene: TRBV30
d_gene: .
CDR3aa: CAWSADSSYYGYTF
CDR3nt: TGTGCCTGGAGTGCGGACAGCTCTTACTATGGCTACACCTTC

abundance: .
j_gene: TRBJ1-3
v_gene: TRBV5-5
d_gene: .
CDR3aa: CASSLEPGNTIYF
CDR3nt: TGTGCCAGCAGCTTGGAGCCCGGAAACACCATATATTTT

abundance: .
j_gene: TRBJ2-3
v_gene: TRBV19
d_gene: .
CDR3aa: CATGMGTDTQYF
CDR3nt: TGTGCCACGGGGATGGGCACAGATACGCAGTATTTT

abundance: .
j_gene: TRBJ1-1
v_gene: TRBV19
d_gene: TRBD1
CDR3aa: CASSLNRGLNTEAFF
CDR3nt: TGTGCCAGTAGTCTAAACAGGGGGCTCAACACTGAAGCTTTCTTT

abundance: few
j_gene: TRBJ2-4
v_gene: TRBV9
d_gene: .
CDR3aa: CASSVEGERGIQYF
CDR3nt: TGTGCCAGCAGCGTAGAGGGGGAGAGGGGCATTCAGTACTTC

abundance: .
j_gene: TRBJ1-4
v_gene: TRBV5-1
d_gene: .
CDR3aa: CASSPFFRGEDEKLFF
CDR3nt: TGCGCCAGCAGCCCATTCTTTCGGGGGGAGGATGAAAAACTGTTTTTT

abundance: once
j_gene: TRBJ1-6
v_gene: TRBV10-1
d_gene: .
CDR3aa: CASRGEANSPLHF
CDR3nt: TGCGCCAGCAGAGGCGAGGCAAATTCACCCCTCCACTTT

abundance: .
j_gene: TRBJ1-2
v_gene: TRBV13
d_gene: .
CDR3aa: CASSRDRGYGYTF
CDR3nt: TGTGCCAGCAGCCGTGATAGGGGCTATGGCTACACCTTC

abundance: .
j_gene: TRBJ1-2
v_gene: TRBV3-1/TRBV3-2
d_gene: TRBD1
CDR3aa: CASSQSGTGHRNYGYTF
CDR3nt: TGTGCCAGCAGCCAATCCGGGACAGGGCACCGTAACTATGGCTACACCTTC

abundance: .
j_gene: TRBJ1-3
v_gene: TRBV5-1
d_gene: TRBD1
CDR3aa: CASRQGTGVGNTIYF
CDR3nt: TGCGCCAGCAGACAAGGGACAGGGGTAGGAAACACCATATATTTT

abundance: .
j_gene: TRBJ2-1
v_gene: TRBV19
d_gene: .
CDR3aa: CASRAVGARNEQFF
CDR3nt: TGTGCCAGTAGAGCCGTGGGGGCCCGCAATGAGCAGTTCTTC

abundance: .
j_gene: TRBJ1-6
v_gene: TRBV6-5
d_gene: TRBD1
CDR3aa: CASSPGTGTLSPLHF
CDR3nt: TGTGCCAGCAGTCCCGGGACAGGGACACTATCACCCCTCCACTTT

abundance: few
j_gene: TRBJ2-7
v_gene: TRBV27
d_gene: .
CDR3aa: CASSFQFVGAPYF
CDR3nt: TGTGCCAGCAGTTTCCAATTCGTGGGGGCTCCGTACTTC

abundance: .
j_gene: TRBJ1-5
v_gene: TRBV18
d_gene: .
CDR3aa: CASSPPGGNQPQHF
CDR3nt: TGTGCCAGCTCACCACCAGGGGGAAATCAGCCCCAGCATTTT

abundance: .
j_gene: TRBJ1-4
v_gene: TRBV6-6
d_gene: TRBD1
CDR3aa: CASLGTANEKLFF
CDR3nt: TGTGCCAGCTTGGGGACAGCCAATGAAAAACTGTTTTTT

abundance: .
j_gene: TRBJ2-7
v_gene: TRBV12-3/TRBV12-4
d_gene: .
CDR3aa: CASQISYEQYF
CDR3nt: TGTGCCAGTCAGATTTCCTACGAGCAGTACTTC

abundance: .
j_gene: TRBJ2-5
v_gene: TRBV27
d_gene: TRBD2
CDR3aa: CASSTGTTEGETQYF
CDR3nt: TGTGCCAGCAGCACCGGGACTACCGAGGGGGAGACCCAGTACTTC

abundance: .
j_gene: TRBJ1-2
v_gene: TRBV3-1/TRBV3-2
d_gene: .
CDR3aa: CASSQDRTVSYGYTF
CDR3nt: TGTGCCAGCAGCCAAGATCGAACAGTCTCCTATGGCTACACCTTC

abundance: few
j_gene: TRBJ1-1
v_gene: TRBV5-1
d_gene: TRBD1
CDR3aa: CASSQAGTGRLTEAFF
CDR3nt: TGCGCCAGCAGCCAGGCGGGGACAGGGCGTCTTACTGAAGCTTTCTTT

abundance: .
j_gene: TRBJ1-5
v_gene: TRBV27
d_gene: .
CDR3aa: CASSPNRNNQPQHF
CDR3nt: TGTGCCAGCAGTCCTAACAGAAACAATCAGCCCCAGCATTTT

abundance: few
j_gene: TRBJ2-1
v_gene: TRBV15
d_gene: TRBD2
CDR3aa: CATSRAGLAGTYNEQFF
CDR3nt: TGTGCCACCAGCAGAGCGGGGTTAGCGGGGACCTACAATGAGCAGTTCTTC

abundance: .
j_gene: TRBJ2-5
v_gene: TRBV7-2
d_gene: TRBD1
CDR3aa: CASSLSLDRAETQYF
CDR3nt: TGTGCCAGCAGCTTAAGTCTGGACAGGGCTGAGACCCAGTACTTC

abundance: .
j_gene: TRBJ1-4
v_gene: TRBV7-4
d_gene: TRBD1
CDR3aa: CASSPRDRGNEKLFF
CDR3nt: TGTGCCAGCAGCCCCAGGGACAGGGGGAACGAAAAACTGTTTTTT

abundance: .
j_gene: TRBJ1-3
v_gene: TRBV6-5
d_gene: .
CDR3aa: CASSYAGPSGNTIYF
CDR3nt: TGTGCCAGCAGTTACGCCGGTCCCTCTGGAAACACCATATATTTT

abundance: few
j_gene: TRBJ2-7
v_gene: TRBV12-3/TRBV12-4
d_gene: .
CDR3aa: CASSFSPPYEQYF
CDR3nt: TGTGCCAGCAGTTTTAGTCCACCCTACGAGCAGTACTTC

abundance: .
j_gene: TRBJ1-2
v_gene: TRBV7-9
d_gene: TRBD1
CDR3aa: CASSLDRVGTGNYGYTF
CDR3nt: TGTGCCAGCAGCTTAGACCGGGTAGGGACAGGGAACTATGGCTACACCTTC

abundance: .
j_gene: TRBJ2-5
v_gene: TRBV6-5
d_gene: TRBD1
CDR3aa: CASSGQGDRKTQYF
CDR3nt: TGTGCCAGCAGCGGACAGGGGGATCGAAAGACCCAGTACTTC

abundance: .
j_gene: TRBJ2-7
v_gene: TRBV4-1
d_gene: .
CDR3aa: CASSQDQGGYYEQYF
CDR3nt: TGCGCCAGCAGCCAAGATCAAGGGGGATACTACGAGCAGTACTTC

abundance: .
j_gene: TRBJ2-2
v_gene: TRBV5-1
d_gene: TRBD1
CDR3aa: CASSRTDRGRTGELFF
CDR3nt: TGCGCCAGCAGCCGAACAGACAGGGGGCGCACCGGGGAGCTGTTTTTT

abundance: .
j_gene: TRBJ1-6
v_gene: TRBV5-1
d_gene: .
CDR3aa: CASSLRGNSPLHF
CDR3nt: TGCGCCAGCAGCTTGAGGGGTAATTCACCCCTCCACTTT

abundance: .
j_gene: TRBJ2-1
v_gene: TRBV7-9
d_gene: .
CDR3aa: CATPRNSSYNEQFF
CDR3nt: TGTGCCACCCCCCGGAACAGCTCCTACAATGAGCAGTTCTTC

abundance: .
j_gene: TRBJ1-6
v_gene: TRBV6-5
d_gene: .
CDR3aa: CASSRTEYNSPLHF
CDR3nt: TGTGCCAGCAGCAGGACAGAATATAATTCACCCCTCCACTTT